The source of this TCR beta chain is a study of identical twins. TCRdb re-called the 5' RACE reads with MiXCR, one entry per CDR3 protein. The profile covers roughly 690,000 distinct CDR3 sequences, with 21% appearing a single time and 4.3% taken by the ten largest. Notes on this clonotype: Its matching antigen is unknown.

The V gene's germline CDR1 is DFQATT and CDR2 SNEGSKA (reference sequence). The CDR3 runs 13 residues. J gave up 4 bases and V 6 bases, and 4 bases lay outside the gene matches. Study-wide results and limits: Conclusions rested on cross-sectional statistics rather than following the same donors.

These records were also assigned to another study, of T cells expressing NK-cell markers.

This rearrangement joins TRBV20-1 to TRBJ2-5; 11 bases map to TRBD1. The receptor's source is a woman aged 18-35 years in good health. The material sequenced was PBMCs. The CDR3 region has the DNA TGCAGTGCGGACAGGGGGCTCGGAGAGACCCAGTACTTC. Translated, it gives CSADRGLGETQYF.